This T cell receptor (beta chain) was captured in a study of T cell responses to AZD1222 COVID-19 vaccine. Study-wide points: Spike-specific TCR breadth and depth rose after two AZD1222 doses. A mostly white British donor set with more females was recruited, and clonal diversity was possibly underestimated. Baseline seropositivity occurred in only a handful of AZD1222 recipients.

With respect to this clone: Its antigen remains unknown.

CDR1 is LNHNV, CDR2 YYDKDF, per germline (reference sequence). This CDR3 is built from 14 residues. V was shortened by 4 bases and J by 0 bases, with 9 bases between the two germline ends. Sequenced by immunoSEQ multiplex PCR; TCRdb stores in-frame clones only, minus some. The table includes 150,000 to 200,000 clones, 92% detected once. This chain uses TRBV15 with TRBJ1-2; D uncertain. The material was peripheral blood, obtained 28 days after the second AZD1222 dose. The source is an adult who received the AZD1222 COVID-19 vaccine. The CDR3 protein is CATSNKGTNYGYTF. Here the CDR3 DNA reads TGTGCCACCAGCAATAAAGGAACTAACTATGGCTACACCTTC. Together with reference TRBV15 and TRBJ1-2, the CDR3 gives the full variable domain: DAMVIQNPRYQVTQFGKPVTLSCSQTLNHNVMYWYQQKSSQAPKLLFHYYDKDFNNEADTPDNFQSRRPNTSFCFLDIRSPGLGDTAMYLCATSNKGTNYGYTFGSGTRLTVV.